This record covers a single TCR beta chain. This clone was recorded once. Its antigen is not yet known. Relative to the germline gene, one junction end is altered; a read error may explain this. This sample was taken from a study of cytomegalovirus exposure and HLA in healthy donors (dated by TCRdb to 2017 to 2019). The study in broad terms: An earlier analysis of 587 of the donors reported approximately 300 Gb of sequence data and 90 million to 120 million unique TCR beta sequences obtained from about 179 million T cells. To decide whether each TCR beta V gene segment behaved as functional or pseudogenic, an earlier analysis of approximately 600 of the donors relied on high-throughput TCR beta sequencing. Besides the first cohort of 666 subjects, a separate validation cohort made up of some 110 different subjects was used. Typing coverage varied by locus: roughly 620-640 donors for A, B, C, DRB1 and DQB1; around 560 for DQA1; around 570 for DPA1; approximately 490 for DPB1. A later genetic analysis used genome-wide SNP genotypes for about three fifths of the 666 donors, treating that subset as a discovery cohort. The aim of the study was to test whether cataloging public T cell receptors could identify signatures of past pathogen exposure. Of the roughly 410 genotyped donors, 81% were placed in the genetic ancestry cluster associated with self-reported Caucasian donors. On average, about 200,000 unique TCR beta nucleotide sequences were sequenced per donor among some 420 genotyped donors of the cohort, with around 19% of those sequences being non-productive. Roughly 310 gigabases of sequencing data and approximately 80 million unique TCR sequences were included in an early release covering about 620 HLA-typed donors. Roughly five DR-DQ haplotypes were treated as single units for association and clustering because of strong linkage in the cohort. The study used immunosequencing to profile the T cell repertoires of hundreds of subjects and linked those repertoires to cytomegalovirus serostatus. A later analysis re-analyzed previously published TCR beta repertoires from about 600 donors and added high-resolution HLA genotyping to study TCR occurrence patterns. Donor age, sex, ethnicity and CMV serostatus were compiled together with the repertoire data. All discovery cohort repertoires had been generated using a single sequencing platform. Both class I and class II loci were covered by HLA typing, at four-digit resolution. Rather than drawing on any new phenotypic data, the later analysis identified candidate immune exposures from TCR beta sequences and the way those sequences occurred across donors. To predict cytomegalovirus infection status, the study combined high-throughput TCR immunosequencing, statistical association of individual TCRs with disease status, and machine learning.

Summary of the overall study and its limitations: In a later analysis, HLA-associated TCR beta chains showed more clonal expansion and lower generation probabilities than non-associated chains that were equally common. While some public TCRs were present in many individuals, most TCR sequences turned up only very rarely across donors. An earlier analysis of 450 to 750 of the donors showed that most TCR beta V segments appeared in productive rearrangements either about 90% or about 30% of the time, which broadly matched IMGT annotations. In this cohort, only TCR beta chains were sequenced, and detectable features were limited by the absence of alpha or paired-chain data. Because HLA typing was unavailable for some donors at each locus, only the typed subset was used in association tests. Immune exposure information for the cohort was limited to CMV serostatus. When HLA alleles, especially DR and DQ, strongly co-occurred, TCR associations were difficult to assign to individual alleles. A total of roughly 160 TCR beta chains were listed by the study as associated with cytomegalovirus. Linkage disequilibrium might explain the correlated functional status among segregating V segments, but an unknown experimental factor could not be excluded. The classifier was reported to diagnose cytomegalovirus status with high specificity and sensitivity in both the original cohort and the validation cohort. Sequencing depth was assumed to be roughly uniform across donors in the presence/absence analyses, though that assumption may not hold. An association between a missense DCLRE1C variant and V-gene and J-gene trimming of TCR beta chains was found in a later genetic analysis and replicated in an independent cohort. A few of the identified cytomegalovirus-associated TCR beta chains were confirmed in vitro to be specific for cytomegalovirus antigens. A further reported finding was that TCR beta sequences accurately predicted the HLA-A and HLA-B alleles for most subjects in the first cohort. At a false discovery rate of 0.05, a later analysis linked approximately 18,000 TCR beta sequences to specific HLA alleles. The authors suggested that the approach could potentially be generalized to other disease states and immunological phenotypes. The earlier analysis of approximately 590 of the donors excluded fewer than 20 rarely observed V segments, including chromosome 9 orphons, because counts were too low. In a later analysis, several top co-occurrence clusters were reported to appear linked to parvovirus B19, influenza, CMV and Epstein-Barr virus. A later analysis found that most CMV-associated TCR beta chains appeared HLA-restricted, with HLA associations seemingly driven largely by CMV exposure. Some IMGT-functional V segments, including TRBV6-2 and TRBV6-3, could not be distinguished by the 87-base-pair reads and were therefore excluded. In a later analysis, TCR association rates were found to vary across HLA loci, with the most associated TCRs seen for DRB1 alleles and the fewest for HLA-C alleles. A later genetic analysis reported fewer N-insertions in productive TCRs among donors in an Asian-associated ancestry cluster than the roughly 700-donor mean. The sequencing pipeline was judged likely to have produced a cluster of highly shared sequence variants as a technical artifact.

The library was produced with the immunoSEQ multiplex PCR assay. The multiplex PCR relied on a mix of 60 forward primers for TCR Vbeta segments and 13 reverse primers for TCR Jbeta segments. The CDR3 region of rearranged TCR beta genes was amplified from genomic DNA by a multiplex PCR assay. The amplified TCR beta libraries were sequenced on the Illumina HiSeq System as 87-base-pair reads. In the authors' own workflow: A later analysis counted around 72 million unique TCR beta chains across the 666 repertoires, and approximately 11 million of these chains were shared by at least two donors. Raw reads were error-corrected and collapsed into unique sequences by a nearest-neighbor algorithm in which closely related sequences were merged to remove PCR and sequencing errors. To assign V, D and J gene segments, CDR3 sequences were aligned to IMGT reference sequences. Each retained sequence needed at least a six-nucleotide match to both a V gene segment and a J gene segment. Rearrangements were called productive when the CDR3 lacked stop codons and stayed in frame with V and J; all others were non-productive. CDR3 was defined by IMGT convention, running from the second conserved V-encoded cysteine to the conserved J-encoded phenylalanine. The earlier analysis of about 500 of the donors excluded sequences that lacked an unambiguous match to a single V gene segment. An earlier analysis of approximately 590 of the donors called V segments functional above 56.7% productive rearrangements and segregating when the between-donor standard deviation exceeded 5%. A statistical classification framework was built to diagnose cytomegalovirus status from the catalog of TCR beta chain sequences. In a later analysis, TCR nucleotide sequences were compared against IMGT/GENE-DB human TR gene sequences so that V and J genes could be assigned. Using the TCRdist pipeline, a later analysis assigned CDR3 sequences along with most-parsimonious VDJ recombination scenarios. In a later analysis, every TCR beta chain was defined by the combination of its CDR3 amino acid sequence and its V-gene family, and reads without a unique V-gene family were dropped. To address suspected cross-contamination and a sequencing artifact, a later analysis removed around 590 highly shared, low-generation-probability nucleotide sequences. In a later analysis, a clonal expansion index for each public chain was calculated from normalized within-repertoire ranks of inferred template counts. Generation probabilities in a later analysis came from a VDJ recombination model fitted to out-of-frame rearrangements, and those results were checked against IGoR. In a later analysis, TCR-TCR, TCR-HLA and TCR-CMV co-occurrence was scored with hypergeometric tests, and a repertoire-size bias correction was applied to TCR pairs. A later analysis estimated false discovery rates by permuting HLA or CMV assignments 20 times. In a later analysis, co-occurring TCRs were grouped using DBSCAN, and TCRdist sequence similarity was added for clustering within HLA-allele-positive subsets. Repertoires with fewer than 30,000 or more than 120,000 public chains were left out of co-occurrence clustering, as were five repertoires with anomalous nucleotide sharing. Held by TCRdb, this immuneACCESS table contains in-frame sequences only and omits some clones. Under half of the omission traces to an unresolved V gene where checked; the cause of the rest is unknown. V, J and clone size derive from that table, while D and trimming were established from the DNA sequence. The sample table shows about 130,000 clones, and around three quarters are seen once. The ten top clones hold over 2% of the sample.

As encoded in the germline V gene (reference sequence), CDR1 is GTSNPN while CDR2 is SVGIG. The CDR3 starts with the cysteine, ends with the phenylalanine, and has 11 residues. The entry retains the CDR3 DNA only, 33 bases that are in frame from base 1. The cohort was made up of several hundred healthy bone marrow donors. At the time of sampling, every cohort member was nominally healthy, though immune exposures that went unrecorded were likely present. The donor was CMV seronegative and belonged to the group of 352 seronegative cohort members. Every donor gave a peripheral blood sample, and the peripheral blood mononuclear cells from that sample were used for TCR beta sequencing. The Qiagen DNeasy Blood Extraction Kit was used to extract genomic DNA from the blood cell samples.

The sample comprised PBMCs. The V and J genes are TRBV30 and TRBJ2-7, and TRBD2 aligns with 8 junction nucleotides. The origin of this receptor is a man aged 25 to 40 in good health and CMV-seronegative. The CDR3 reads as follows: CAWSVTSGLSF. The DNA is as follows: TGTGCCTGGAGTGTAACTAGCGGCCTGTCCTTC.